This TCR beta chain was documented in a study of blood T cells in healthy people across ages. In germline, CDR1 is MNHNY, CDR2 SVGAGI (reference sequence). CDR3 size: 17 residues. V lost 6 bases, J lost 0 bases, and 10 bases stayed unmatched. A J-beta primer mix and a sample-barcoded 5' primer were used in a second PCR of roughly 7 to 12 cycles. TCRdb analysed the 5' RACE reads with MiXCR anew, one entry per CDR3 protein. The table lists approximately 670,000 distinct CDR3 sequences, roughly 41% of them singletons, with about 30% in the top ten. Sequencing input: blood. The clonotype was recovered from a man older than 75 in good health. The chain couples TRBV6-6 to TRBJ2-7; 11 nucleotides line up with TRBD2. CDR3 loop: CASSPATSGVSSYEQYF. The CDR3 DNA reads as TGTGCCAGCAGCCCGGCGACTAGCGGGGTCAGCTCCTACGAGCAGTACTTC.